This T cell receptor beta chain came from a study of T-cell memory formation after mild COVID-19. Points from the study as a whole: Chiefly within CM and EM were the contracting CD4+ clones; CD8+ ones were within EMRA.

Germline V CDR1 and CDR2: SQVTM, ANQGSEA. V lost 3 bases and J 8 bases, leaving 13 bases between the germline ends. The CDR3 totals 12 residues. Notes on this clonotype: Its target is not known.

TCRdb re-derived calls from the 5' RACE reads in MiXCR, one entry per CDR3 protein. The table lists about 470,000 distinct CDR3 sequences, nearly 25% of them singletons. The material sequenced was PBMCs or a T cell subset sorted from them (not recorded which). V is TRBV29-1 and J is TRBJ1-2; D is uncertain. The sequence came from an adult woman who had mild COVID-19 (a few samples of this study predate the infection). Cell type and time point are not known. CDR3 region: CSVDPRAYGYTF. The CDR3 nucleotides read TGCAGCGTTGACCCCAGAGCGTACGGCTACACCTTC. The full variable domain, its missing parts supplied by reference TRBV29-1 and TRBJ1-2, is SAVISQKPSRDICQRGTSLTIQCQVDSQVTMMFWYRQQPGQSLTLIATANQGSEATYESGFVIDKFPISRPNLTFSTLTVSNMSPEDSSIYLCSVDPRAYGYTFGSGTRLTVV.